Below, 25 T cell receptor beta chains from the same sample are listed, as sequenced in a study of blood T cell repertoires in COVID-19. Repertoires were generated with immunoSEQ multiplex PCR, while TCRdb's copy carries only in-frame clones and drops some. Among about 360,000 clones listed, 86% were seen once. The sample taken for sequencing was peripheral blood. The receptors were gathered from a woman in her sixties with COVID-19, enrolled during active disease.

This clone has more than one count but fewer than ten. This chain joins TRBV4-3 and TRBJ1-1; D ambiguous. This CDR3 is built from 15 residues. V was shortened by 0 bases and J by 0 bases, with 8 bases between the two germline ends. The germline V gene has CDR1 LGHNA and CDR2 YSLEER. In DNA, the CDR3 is TGCGCCAGCAGCCAAGACCTCTATATGAACACTGAAGCTTTCTTT. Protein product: CASSQDLYMNTEAFF.

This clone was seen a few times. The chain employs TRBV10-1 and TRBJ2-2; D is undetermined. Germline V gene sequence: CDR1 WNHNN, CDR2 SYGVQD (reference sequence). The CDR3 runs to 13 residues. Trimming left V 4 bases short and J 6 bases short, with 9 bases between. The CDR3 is CASSGLDPGELFF. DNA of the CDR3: TGCGCCAGCAGTGGCCTAGATCCCGGGGAGCTGTTTTTT.

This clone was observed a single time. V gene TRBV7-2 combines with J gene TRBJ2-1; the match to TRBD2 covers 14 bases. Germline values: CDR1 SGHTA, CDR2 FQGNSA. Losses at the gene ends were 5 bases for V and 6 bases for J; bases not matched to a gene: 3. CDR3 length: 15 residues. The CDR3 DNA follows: TGTGCCAGCAGCCTGACTAGCGGGGGGGTCAATGAGCAGTTCTTC. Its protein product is CASSLTSGGVNEQFF.

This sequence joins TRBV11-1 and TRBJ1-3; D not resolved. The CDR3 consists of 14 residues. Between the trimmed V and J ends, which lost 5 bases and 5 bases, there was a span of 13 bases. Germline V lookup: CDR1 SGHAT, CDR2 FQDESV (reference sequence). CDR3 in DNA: TGTGCCAGCAGCCCGGTATGGGAGAGAAACACCATATATTTT. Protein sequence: CASSPVWERNTIYF.

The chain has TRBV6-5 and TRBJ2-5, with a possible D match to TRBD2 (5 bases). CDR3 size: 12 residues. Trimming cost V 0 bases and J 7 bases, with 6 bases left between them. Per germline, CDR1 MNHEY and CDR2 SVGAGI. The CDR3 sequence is CASSYSRGTQYF. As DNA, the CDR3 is TGTGCCAGCAGTTACTCTCGGGGGACCCAGTACTTC.

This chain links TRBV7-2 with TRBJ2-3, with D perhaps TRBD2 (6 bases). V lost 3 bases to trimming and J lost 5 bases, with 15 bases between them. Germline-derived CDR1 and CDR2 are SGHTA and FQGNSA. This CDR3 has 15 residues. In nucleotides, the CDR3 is TGTGCCAGCAGCTTTGATGGCGGGGTGCGAGATACGCAGTATTTT. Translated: CASSFDGGVRDTQYF.

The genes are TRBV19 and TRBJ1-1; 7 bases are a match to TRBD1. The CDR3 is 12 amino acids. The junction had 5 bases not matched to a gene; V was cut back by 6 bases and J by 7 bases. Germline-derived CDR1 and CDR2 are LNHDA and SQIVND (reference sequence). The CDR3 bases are TGTGCCAGTAGACAGACAGGGTTTGAAGCTTTCTTT. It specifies CASRQTGFEAFF. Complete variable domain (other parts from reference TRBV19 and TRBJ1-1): DGGITQSPKYLFRKEGQNVTLSCEQNLNHDAMYWYRQDPGQGLRLIYYSQIVNDFQKGDIAEGYSVSREKKESFPLTVTSAQKNPTAFYLCASRQTGFEAFFGQGTRLTVV.

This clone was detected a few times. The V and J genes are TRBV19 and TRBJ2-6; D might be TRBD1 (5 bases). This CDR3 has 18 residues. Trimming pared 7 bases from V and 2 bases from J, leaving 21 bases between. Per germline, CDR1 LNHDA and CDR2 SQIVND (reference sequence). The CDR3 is CASTPGRTQSPGANVLTF. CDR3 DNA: TGTGCCAGTACCCCGGGCCGGACACAGAGCCCTGGGGCCAACGTCCTGACTTTC.

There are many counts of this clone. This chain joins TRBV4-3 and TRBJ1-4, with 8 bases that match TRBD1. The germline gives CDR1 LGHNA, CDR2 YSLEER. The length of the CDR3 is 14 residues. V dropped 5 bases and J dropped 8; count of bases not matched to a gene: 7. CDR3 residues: CASSYGQGSEKLFF. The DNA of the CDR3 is TGCGCCAGCAGCTATGGACAGGGTAGCGAAAAACTGTTTTTT.

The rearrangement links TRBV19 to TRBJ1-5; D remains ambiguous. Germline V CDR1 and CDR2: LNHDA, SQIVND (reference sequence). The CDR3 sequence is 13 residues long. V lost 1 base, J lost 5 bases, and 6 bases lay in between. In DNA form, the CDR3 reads TGTGCCAGTAGTATAGGGCCGTATCAGCCCCAGCATTTT. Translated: CASSIGPYQPQHF. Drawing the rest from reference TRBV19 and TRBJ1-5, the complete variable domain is DGGITQSPKYLFRKEGQNVTLSCEQNLNHDAMYWYRQDPGQGLRLIYYSQIVNDFQKGDIAEGYSVSREKKESFPLTVTSAQKNPTAFYLCASSIGPYQPQHFGDGTRLSIL.

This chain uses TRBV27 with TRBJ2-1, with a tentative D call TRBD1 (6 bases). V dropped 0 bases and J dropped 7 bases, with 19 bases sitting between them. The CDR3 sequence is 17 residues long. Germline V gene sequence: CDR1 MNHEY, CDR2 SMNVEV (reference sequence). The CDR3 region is CASSLSSGAPVWNEQFF. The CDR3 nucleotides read TGTGCCAGCAGTTTATCGTCAGGGGCCCCCGTCTGGAATGAGCAGTTCTTC.

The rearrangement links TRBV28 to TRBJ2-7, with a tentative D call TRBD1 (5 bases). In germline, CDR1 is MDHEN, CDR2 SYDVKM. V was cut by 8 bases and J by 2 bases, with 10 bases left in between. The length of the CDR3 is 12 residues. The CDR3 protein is CASVGHTYEQYF. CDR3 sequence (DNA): TGTGCCAGCGTTGGACATACCTACGAGCAGTACTTC.

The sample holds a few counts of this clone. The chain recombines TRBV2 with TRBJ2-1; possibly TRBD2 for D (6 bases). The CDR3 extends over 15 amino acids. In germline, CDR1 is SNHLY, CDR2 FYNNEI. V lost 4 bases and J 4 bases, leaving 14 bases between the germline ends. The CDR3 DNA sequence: TGTGCCAGCAGTGCGGGGGTCCAGCGATACAATGAGCAGTTCTTC. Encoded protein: CASSAGVQRYNEQFF.

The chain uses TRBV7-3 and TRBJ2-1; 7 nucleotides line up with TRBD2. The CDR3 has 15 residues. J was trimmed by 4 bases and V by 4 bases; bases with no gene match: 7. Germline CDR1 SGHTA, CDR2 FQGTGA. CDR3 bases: TGTGCCAGCAGCTCCTCGGGGGGTACTTACAATGAGCAGTTCTTC. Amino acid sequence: CASSSSGGTYNEQFF. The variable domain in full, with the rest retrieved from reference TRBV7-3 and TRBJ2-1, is GAGVSQTPSNKVTEKGKYVELRCDPISGHTALYWYRQSLGQGPEFLIYFQGTGAADDSGLPNDRFFAVRPEGSVSTLKIQRTERGDSAVYLCASSSSGGTYNEQFFGPGTRLTVL.

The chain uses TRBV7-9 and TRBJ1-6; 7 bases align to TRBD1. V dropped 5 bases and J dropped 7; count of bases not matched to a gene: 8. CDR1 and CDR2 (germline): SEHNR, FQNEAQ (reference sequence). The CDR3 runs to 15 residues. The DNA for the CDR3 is TGTGCCAGCAGCCAGCCTATGGACAGGAATTCACCCCTCCACTTT. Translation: CASSQPMDRNSPLHF.

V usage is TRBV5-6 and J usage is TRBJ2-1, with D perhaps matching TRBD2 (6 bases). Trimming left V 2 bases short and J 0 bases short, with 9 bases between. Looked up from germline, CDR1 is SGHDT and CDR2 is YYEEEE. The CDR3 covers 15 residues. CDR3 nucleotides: TGTGCCAGCAGCTTTCGGGGACTCTCCTACAATGAGCAGTTCTTC. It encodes CASSFRGLSYNEQFF.

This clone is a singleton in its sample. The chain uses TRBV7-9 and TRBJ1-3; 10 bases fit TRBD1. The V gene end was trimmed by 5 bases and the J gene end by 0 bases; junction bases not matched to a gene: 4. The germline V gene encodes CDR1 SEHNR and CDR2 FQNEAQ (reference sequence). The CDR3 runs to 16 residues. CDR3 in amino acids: CASSRQGASSGNTIYF. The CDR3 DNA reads TGTGCCAGCAGCCGACAGGGGGCGAGCTCTGGAAACACCATATATTTT.

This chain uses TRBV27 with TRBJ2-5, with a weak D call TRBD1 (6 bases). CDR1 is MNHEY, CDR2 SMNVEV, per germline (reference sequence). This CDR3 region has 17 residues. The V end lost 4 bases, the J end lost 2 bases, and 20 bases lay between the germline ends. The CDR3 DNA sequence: TGTGCCAGCAGTTCGATCTTACAGGGCCCCAAGCAAGAGACCCAGTACTTC. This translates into CASSSILQGPKQETQYF.

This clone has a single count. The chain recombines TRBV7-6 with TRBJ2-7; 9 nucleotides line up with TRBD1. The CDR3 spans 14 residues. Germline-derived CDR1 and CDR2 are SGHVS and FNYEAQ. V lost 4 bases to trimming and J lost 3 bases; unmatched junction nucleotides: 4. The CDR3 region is CASSSGTGNYEQYF. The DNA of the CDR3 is TGTGCCAGCAGCTCGGGGACAGGGAACTACGAGCAGTACTTC.

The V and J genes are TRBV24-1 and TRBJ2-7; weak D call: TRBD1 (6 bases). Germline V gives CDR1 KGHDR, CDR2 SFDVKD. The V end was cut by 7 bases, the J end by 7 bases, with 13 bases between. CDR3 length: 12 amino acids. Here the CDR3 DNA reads TGTGCCACCAGCCCGGACAGACGGGAGCAGTACTTC. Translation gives CATSPDRREQYF.

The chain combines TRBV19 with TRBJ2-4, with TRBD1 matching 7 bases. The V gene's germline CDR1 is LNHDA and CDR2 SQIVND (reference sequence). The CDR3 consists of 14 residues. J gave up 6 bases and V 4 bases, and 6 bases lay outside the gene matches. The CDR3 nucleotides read TGTGCCAGTAGTAGGCAGGGGGTGGGAAACATTCAGTACTTC. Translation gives CASSRQGVGNIQYF.

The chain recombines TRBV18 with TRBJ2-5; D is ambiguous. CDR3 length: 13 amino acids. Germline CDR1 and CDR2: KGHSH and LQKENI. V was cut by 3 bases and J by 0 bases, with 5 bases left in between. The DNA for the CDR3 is TGTGCCAGCTCACCCCATTACCAAGAGACCCAGTACTTC. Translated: CASSPHYQETQYF. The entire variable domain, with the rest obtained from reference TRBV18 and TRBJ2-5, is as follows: NAGVMQNPRHLVRRRGQEARLRCSPMKGHSHVYWYRQLPEEGLKFMVYLQKENIIDESGMPKERFSAEFPKEGPSILRIQQVVRGDSAAYFCASSPHYQETQYFGPGTRLLVL.

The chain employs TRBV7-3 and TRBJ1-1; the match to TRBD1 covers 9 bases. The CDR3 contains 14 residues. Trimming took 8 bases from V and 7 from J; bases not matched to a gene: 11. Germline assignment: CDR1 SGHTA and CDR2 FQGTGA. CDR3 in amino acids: CASGPGQGVSEAFF. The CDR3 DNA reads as TGTGCCAGCGGACCGGGACAGGGAGTCAGTGAAGCTTTCTTT. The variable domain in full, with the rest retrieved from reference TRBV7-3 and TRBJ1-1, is GAGVSQTPSNKVTEKGKYVELRCDPISGHTALYWYRQSLGQGPEFLIYFQGTGAADDSGLPNDRFFAVRPEGSVSTLKIQRTERGDSAVYLCASGPGQGVSEAFFGQGTRLTVV.

This CDR3 is CASSSRQGVNTEAFF. DNA for the CDR3: TGTGCCAGCAGCTCGAGACAGGGGGTGAACACTGAAGCTTTCTTT. The rearrangement joins TRBV7-2 to TRBJ1-1, with 9 positions matching TRBD1. After removal of 4 bases from V and 0 bases from J, the junction contained 3 bases not matched to a gene. The CDR3 is 15 amino acids. Per the germline V gene, CDR1 is SGHTA and CDR2 is FQGNSA.

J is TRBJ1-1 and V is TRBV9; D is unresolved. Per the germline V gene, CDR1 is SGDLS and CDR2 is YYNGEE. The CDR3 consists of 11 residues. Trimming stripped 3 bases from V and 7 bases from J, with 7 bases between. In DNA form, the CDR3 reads TGTGCCAGCAGCGCGTCAGGTGAAGCTTTCTTT. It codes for CASSASGEAFF.